The present entry profiles one TCR beta chain with its context. Its target is unknown. The CDR3 is 15 amino acids. Per germline, CDR1 SGHAT and CDR2 FQNNGV. The ends lost 4 bases at V and 5 bases at J; junction bases unmatched: 5. This sample was taken from a study of T cells in localized non-small cell lung cancer. Whole-study results and caveats: A median of around 60 of the top 100 tumor clones appeared in adjacent lung, which was paired and uninvolved. Higher adjacent-lung clonality was associated with shorter survival. Investigators sequenced only a single tumor region, leaving heterogeneity possible. Tumor showed lower T cell clonality than uninvolved adjacent lung, where it was highest.

TCRdb's table, derived via immunoSEQ multiplex PCR, lists solely in-frame clones and lacks some. The table lists over 65,000 clones, about 88% of them singletons. Sequencing was performed on peripheral blood, taken before any cancer treatment. The chain links TRBV11-2 to TRBJ1-5, with 10 bases fitting TRBD1. This TCR came from a female donor over 55 with stage I lung adenocarcinoma. The CDR3 reads CASSSTGTGDQPQHF. For the CDR3, the DNA is TGTGCCAGCAGCTCTACCGGGACAGGGGATCAGCCCCAGCATTTT.